This TCR beta chain was retrieved from a study of post-analysis software for immune sequencing data. Study at large: The study covered relapsing-remitting, secondary progressive and progressive-relapsing courses of multiple sclerosis.

Prepared TCR beta cDNA libraries contained unique molecular identifiers. A single record per CDR3 protein comes from TCRdb applying MiXCR to the PCR reads. This sample yields 450,000 or so distinct CDR3 sequences, of which under 55% are seen a single time; 9% to 13% belongs to the top ten. Note on this clonotype: Antigen unknown.

The CDR3 length is 14 residues. V shed 1 base and J shed 4 bases, with 7 bases lying between them. Germline V gene data show CDR1 as SEHNR and CDR2 as FQNEAQ (reference sequence). Study results and caveats: In patients, about five TRBV segments were more frequent than in controls, with TRBV5-6, TRBV5-1 and TRBV20-1 among them.

The source is a girl aged 10 to 17 with multiple sclerosis. The chain couples TRBV7-9 to TRBJ2-2; the D is unclear. What was sequenced was blood. The CDR3 DNA follows: TGTGCCAGCAGCTTAGAGCTGAGCACCGGGGAGCTGTTTTTT. Translation gives CASSLELSTGELFF.